A single sample gave rise to the 30 T cell receptor beta chains below, sequenced in a study of blood T cell repertoires in COVID-19. Using immunoSEQ multiplex PCR, the repertoire was profiled, and TCRdb retains in-frame clones only, with some absent. The repertoire includes 200,000 to 250,000 clones, 82% of them detected once, and more than 3% sits in the top ten. Sequenced: PBMCs or T cells enriched from blood (not recorded which). These receptors were obtained from a woman aged 55-70 years who had recovered from COVID-19.

As regards this clone: The junction does not match germline at one end; this may be a read error. The chain has TRBV25-1 and TRBJ2-7, with D possibly TRBD1 on 7 matching bases. This CDR3 region has 11 residues. The germline V gene has CDR1 MGHDK and CDR2 SYGVNS. The CDR3 DNA follows: TGTGCCAGCAGTGAAACAGGGGACTTTCTCTTC. This translates into CASSETGDFLF.

The J gene is TRBJ2-1, the V gene TRBV5-1; D might be TRBD2 (5 bases). The germline gives CDR1 SGHRS, CDR2 YFSETQ. Trimming cost V 0 bases and J 10 bases, with 20 bases left between them. The CDR3 runs 16 residues. The CDR3 DNA sequence: TGCGCCAGCAGCTTGGCACGGGATGCCTTTGAGAGAGAGCAGTTCTTC. As protein: CASSLARDAFEREQFF.

The rearrangement links TRBV6-2 or TRBV6-3 to TRBJ2-1, with 12 nucleotides matching TRBD2. Germline V gene data show CDR1 as MNHEY and CDR2 as SVGEGT. V trimming: 4 bases; J trimming: 8 bases; junction bases outside the gene matches: 6. This CDR3 is built from 15 residues. The CDR3 DNA is TGTGCCAGCAGTTCGCTAGCGGGGGGGCCACATGAGCAGTTCTTC. Its protein product is CASSSLAGGPHEQFF.

This clone was counted only a few times. Here the CDR3 reads CASSLQGAGEKLFF. The CDR3, as DNA: TGTGCCAGCAGCCTTCAGGGGGCGGGTGAAAAACTGTTTTTT. The chain has TRBV3-1 (or the pseudogene TRBV3-2) and TRBJ1-4; TRBD1 aligns across 8 bases. The germline CDR1 and CDR2 sequences are LGHDT and YNNKEL (reference sequence). This CDR3 is 14 amino acids long. After removal of 4 bases from V and 7 bases from J, the junction contained 5 bases not matched to a gene.

The genes are TRBV9 and TRBJ1-4; D may be TRBD1 (5 bases). The germline V gene has CDR1 SGDLS and CDR2 YYNGEE. The CDR3 is 16 residues long. V dropped 0 bases and J dropped 7 bases, with 16 bases sitting between them. The CDR3 protein is CASSVGEGRVTEKLFF. As DNA, the CDR3 is TGTGCCAGCAGCGTAGGGGAGGGGAGGGTGACTGAAAAACTGTTTTTT.

The V call is TRBV6-1, the J call TRBJ2-7, with 10 positions matching TRBD1. Trimming took 3 bases from V and 3 from J; bases not matched to a gene: 8. The germline V gene has CDR1 MNHNS and CDR2 SASEGT. This CDR3 has 16 amino acids. In nucleotides, the CDR3 is TGTGCCAGCAGTGACCTTGACAGGGGGCGTTACTACGAGCAGTACTTC. Translation gives CASSDLDRGRYYEQYF.

This clone was counted a few times. This sequence joins TRBV2 and TRBJ2-7, with D possibly being TRBD1 (6 bases). Germline CDR1 SNHLY, CDR2 FYNNEI. Deletions cut 10 bases from V and 1 base from J, with 14 bases between. The CDR3 length is 13 residues. The CDR3 coding sequence is TGTGCCACCACGGGACAACCATCCTACGAGCAGTACTTC. Its protein product is CATTGQPSYEQYF.

This clone has just one count. This chain connects TRBV6-1 to TRBJ2-1; the match to TRBD2 covers 16 bases. Germline V CDR1 and CDR2: MNHNS, SASEGT. The CDR3 loop spans 17 amino acids. V shed 4 bases and J 6 bases; nucleotides not matched to a gene: 6. This CDR3 reads CASSALGTSGGANEQFF. CDR3 sequence (DNA): TGTGCCAGCAGTGCTTTAGGGACTAGCGGGGGGGCCAATGAGCAGTTCTTC.

This chain connects TRBV2 to TRBJ2-7; D is possibly TRBD2 (6 bases). V was cut by 6 bases and J by 4 bases, with 10 bases left in between. CDR1 is SNHLY, CDR2 FYNNEI, per germline. This CDR3 has 12 amino acids. DNA of the CDR3: TGTGCCAGCAGCTTCGCGGGGTACGAGCAGTACTTC. Translating gives CASSFAGYEQYF.

This chain links TRBV10-1 with TRBJ2-3, with 15 bases fitting TRBD2. The CDR3 is 15 amino acids. Per germline, CDR1 WNHNN and CDR2 SYGVQD (reference sequence). Trimming removed 3 bases from V and 7 bases from J; junction bases left unmatched: 2. CDR3 residues: CASSDGTSGRNTQYF. The CDR3 DNA reads as TGCGCCAGCAGTGACGGGACTAGCGGGAGGAATACGCAGTATTTT.

The chain couples TRBV7-3 to TRBJ1-6; weak D call: TRBD1 (5 bases). The CDR3 length is 14 residues. V was trimmed by 2 bases and J by 7 bases, leaving 9 bases between them. Germline values: CDR1 SGHTA, CDR2 FQGTGA. The CDR3 sequence is CASSLSGRNSPLHF. The CDR3 region has the DNA TGTGCCAGCAGCTTATCAGGGAGGAATTCACCCCTCCACTTT. Using reference TRBV7-3 and TRBJ1-6 for the parts outside the CDR3, the full variable domain is GAGVSQTPSNKVTEKGKYVELRCDPISGHTALYWYRQSLGQGPEFLIYFQGTGAADDSGLPNDRFFAVRPEGSVSTLKIQRTERGDSAVYLCASSLSGRNSPLHFGNGTRLTVT.

V and J are TRBV7-6 and TRBJ2-3, with 8 positions matching TRBD2. The CDR3 is 16 residues long. V dropped 2 bases and J dropped 6; count of bases not matched to a gene: 10. Looked up from germline, CDR1 is SGHVS and CDR2 is FNYEAQ. The CDR3 region is CASSLFLGGGSDTQYF. The DNA of the CDR3 is TGTGCCAGCAGCTTATTTCTTGGCGGGGGGTCGGATACGCAGTATTTT.

This sequence joins TRBV11-2 and TRBJ2-1, with TRBD2 matching over 10 bases. The CDR3 contains 14 residues. Germline V CDR1 and CDR2: SGHAT, FQNNGV. With V trimmed by 5 bases and J by 9 bases, 7 bases remained unmatched. The CDR3 loop reads CASSTGTSAVEQFF. CDR3 nucleotides: TGTGCCAGCAGCACCGGGACTAGCGCTGTTGAGCAGTTCTTC.

This sequence joins TRBV29-1 and TRBJ2-2, with unresolved D. Germline values: CDR1 SQVTM, CDR2 ANQGSEA. The CDR3 totals 11 residues. V was trimmed by 2 bases and J by 6 bases, leaving 4 bases between them. CDR3 loop: CSVEPAGELFF. CDR3 DNA: TGCAGCGTTGAACCAGCCGGGGAGCTGTTTTTT.

V is TRBV5-6 and J is TRBJ2-4; 15 nucleotides line up with TRBD2. Looked up from germline, CDR1 is SGHDT and CDR2 is YYEEEE. CDR3 length: 15 amino acids. V lost 4 bases, J lost 6 bases, and 2 bases stayed unmatched. Written as DNA, the CDR3 is TGTGCCAGCAGCATGGGACTAGCGGGAGGAAACATTCAGTACTTC. It yields the protein CASSMGLAGGNIQYF.

J is TRBJ1-2 and V is TRBV6-5; D remains ambiguous. This CDR3 is built from 14 residues. Trimming pared 5 bases from V and 4 bases from J, leaving 14 bases between. The germline V gene encodes CDR1 MNHEY and CDR2 SVGAGI. The CDR3 protein is CASSRGPTGYGYTF. The DNA for the CDR3 is TGTGCCAGCAGTCGAGGGCCTACTGGCTATGGCTACACCTTC.

The V and J genes are TRBV5-1 and TRBJ1-1; D perhaps matches TRBD1 (6 bases). V gave up 4 bases and J gave up 6 bases, with 10 bases separating them. The germline CDR1 and CDR2 sequences are SGHRS and YFSETQ. This CDR3 is built from 12 residues. In DNA, the CDR3 is TGCGCCAGCAGCAAAGGGACACCTGAAGCTTTCTTT. Translated: CASSKGTPEAFF.

This clone has more than one count but fewer than ten. CDR3 protein: CASSKDRTYEQYF. The CDR3 coding sequence is TGTGCCAGCAGCAAAGACAGGACCTACGAGCAGTACTTC. This rearrangement joins TRBV21-1 to TRBJ2-7; TRBD1 is the table's D call, not checked against the DNA. TRBV21-1 is given as a pseudogene. The length of the CDR3 is 13 residues.

The CDR3 bases are TGTGCCAGCCGGGAAACATTTAACTATGGCTACACCTTC. This sequence encodes CASRETFNYGYTF. J is TRBJ1-2 and V is TRBV7-2, with no clear D. The V end was cut by 8 bases, the J end by 1 base, with 11 bases between. In germline, CDR1 is SGHTA, CDR2 FQGNSA. The CDR3 loop spans 13 amino acids.

The V gene is TRBV5-6, the J gene TRBJ2-1, with 13 bases aligning to TRBD2. V lost 5 bases and J lost 0; bases outside the gene matches: 8. The CDR3 sequence is 18 residues long. The germline V gene encodes CDR1 SGHDT and CDR2 YYEEEE. In DNA, the CDR3 is TGTGCCAGCAGAGAGTTACTAGCGGGAGGGAGCTCCTACAATGAGCAGTTCTTC. Its protein is CASRELLAGGSSYNEQFF.

The sample holds one count of this clone. The chain joins TRBV5-5 to TRBJ1-6; a weak D match, TRBD1 (5 bases). Germline V gene data show CDR1 as SGHKS and CDR2 as YYEKEE (reference sequence). Trimming took off 0 bases at V and 5 bases at J, with 6 bases between the two ends. There are 14 residues in the CDR3. CDR3 bases: TGTGCCAGCAGCTTGGCAGGGAATAATTCACCCCTCCACTTT. The encoded protein is CASSLAGNNSPLHF.

The chain has TRBV7-2 and TRBJ1-1, with D uncertain. V dropped 1 base and J dropped 1 base, with 10 bases sitting between them. Germline V CDR1 and CDR2: SGHTA, FQGNSA. The CDR3 length is 15 residues. CDR3 loop: CASSLVSLKNTEAFF. CDR3 in DNA: TGTGCCAGCAGCTTAGTGTCCTTAAAGAACACTGAAGCTTTCTTT.

The gene calls are TRBV7-3 and TRBJ2-6; 11 nucleotides line up with TRBD1. V was pared by 6 bases and J by 0 bases, with 7 bases of the junction left unmatched. Germline CDR1 and CDR2: SGHTA and FQGTGA. The CDR3 contains 18 residues. CDR3 DNA sequence: TGTGCCAGCAGACGGACAGGGGGCGAGATCTCTGGGGCCAACGTCCTGACTTTC. Translated: CASRRTGGEISGANVLTF. The full variable domain, rest sourced from reference TRBV7-3 and TRBJ2-6, is GAGVSQTPSNKVTEKGKYVELRCDPISGHTALYWYRQSLGQGPEFLIYFQGTGAADDSGLPNDRFFAVRPEGSVSTLKIQRTERGDSAVYLCASRRTGGEISGANVLTFGAGSRLTVL.

The gene calls are TRBV19 and TRBJ1-2; 9 bases match TRBD1. V was clipped by 4 bases and J by 6 bases; unmatched bases: 3. The CDR3 covers 13 residues. The germline gives CDR1 LNHDA, CDR2 SQIVND (reference sequence). The CDR3 here is CASSRGTGNGYTF. Written as DNA, the CDR3 is TGTGCCAGTAGTAGGGGGACAGGGAATGGCTACACCTTC.

The chain recombines TRBV10-1 with TRBJ2-7; tentative D call: TRBD1 (5 bases). The CDR3 runs 12 residues. Germline V CDR1 and CDR2: WNHNN, SYGVQD (reference sequence). V was shortened by 9 bases and J by 0 bases, with 9 bases between the two germline ends. CDR3 sequence (DNA): TGCGCCAGGGACACTAACTCCTACGAGCAGTACTTC. Protein sequence: CARDTNSYEQYF.

This clone has more than one count but fewer than ten. This sequence joins TRBV29-1 and TRBJ2-7; TRBD1 matches at 10 bases. This CDR3 has 13 amino acids. CDR1 is SQVTM, CDR2 ANQGSEA, per germline. V lost 7 bases, J lost 1 base, and 4 bases stayed unmatched. CDR3 sequence reads: CSAWGQGSYEQYF. The CDR3 region has the DNA TGCAGCGCGTGGGGACAGGGGTCCTACGAGCAGTACTTC.

This clone was picked up one time. The chain couples TRBV19 to TRBJ1-5; no clear D. The CDR3 covers 15 residues. Trimming left V 4 bases short and J 6 bases short, with 16 bases between. Germline CDR1 and CDR2: LNHDA and SQIVND (reference sequence). The CDR3 sequence is CASSTGPASSQPQHF. In DNA form, the CDR3 reads TGTGCCAGTAGTACTGGGCCAGCCTCAAGTCAGCCCCAGCATTTT.

The genes are TRBV12-3 or TRBV12-4 and TRBJ1-2; D not resolved. The CDR3 runs 13 residues. Trimming removed 5 bases at V and 8 bases at J, with 15 bases between. The DNA for the CDR3 is TGTGCCAGCAGTCCTCTGGTGAGGATGGGCTACACCTTC. It is translated as CASSPLVRMGYTF.

Concerning this clone itself: Other nucleotide sequences from this sample produce the same CDR3. The chain uses TRBV20-1 and TRBJ1-2; TRBD1 agrees at 8 bases. The CDR3 is 14 residues long. Germline CDR1 reads DFQATT; CDR2 reads SNEGSKA (reference sequence). Trimming at V came to 6 bases and at J to 2 bases, leaving 8 bases not matched to a gene. The chain's CDR3 is CSASRAGGNYGYTF. The CDR3 nucleotides read TGCAGTGCCAGTCGGGCAGGGGGCAACTATGGCTACACCTTC.

This chain connects TRBV9 to TRBJ2-2; 8 bases match TRBD2. CDR1 SGDLS and CDR2 YYNGEE come from the germline V gene. With V trimmed by 2 bases and J by 0 bases, 9 bases remained unmatched. The CDR3 loop spans 18 amino acids. This CDR3 reads CASSVTSGQVSNTGELFF. The CDR3 region has the DNA TGTGCCAGCAGCGTTACTAGCGGCCAAGTATCGAACACCGGGGAGCTGTTTTTT.